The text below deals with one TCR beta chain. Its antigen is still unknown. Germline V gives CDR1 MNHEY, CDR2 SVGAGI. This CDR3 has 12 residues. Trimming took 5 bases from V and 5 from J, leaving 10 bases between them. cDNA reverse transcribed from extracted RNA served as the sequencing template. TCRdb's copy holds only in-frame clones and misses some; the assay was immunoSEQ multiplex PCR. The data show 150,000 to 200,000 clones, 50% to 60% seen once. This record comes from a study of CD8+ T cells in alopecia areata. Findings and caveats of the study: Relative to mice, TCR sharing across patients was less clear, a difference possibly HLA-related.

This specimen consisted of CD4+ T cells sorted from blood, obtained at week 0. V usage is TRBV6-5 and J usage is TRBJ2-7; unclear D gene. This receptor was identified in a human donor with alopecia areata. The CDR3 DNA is TGTGCCAGCAGTCCCCGGCGGAACGAGCAGTACTTC. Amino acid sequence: CASSPRRNEQYF.